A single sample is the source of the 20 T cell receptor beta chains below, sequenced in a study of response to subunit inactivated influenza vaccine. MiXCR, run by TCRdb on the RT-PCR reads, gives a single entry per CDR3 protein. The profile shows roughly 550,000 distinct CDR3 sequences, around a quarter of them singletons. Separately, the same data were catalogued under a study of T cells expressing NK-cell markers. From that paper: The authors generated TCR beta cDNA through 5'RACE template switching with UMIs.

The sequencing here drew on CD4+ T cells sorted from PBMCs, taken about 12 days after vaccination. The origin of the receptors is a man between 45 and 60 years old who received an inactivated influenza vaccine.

The CDR3 protein is CASSLATSGGLEQYF. In DNA, the CDR3 is TGTGCCAGCAGTTTAGCGACTAGCGGGGGCCTTGAGCAGTACTTC. The rearrangement links TRBV12-3 or TRBV12-4 to TRBJ2-7; 12 bases map to TRBD2. The V gene end was trimmed by 0 bases and the J gene end by 7 bases; junction bases not matched to a gene: 4. The CDR3 extends over 15 amino acids.

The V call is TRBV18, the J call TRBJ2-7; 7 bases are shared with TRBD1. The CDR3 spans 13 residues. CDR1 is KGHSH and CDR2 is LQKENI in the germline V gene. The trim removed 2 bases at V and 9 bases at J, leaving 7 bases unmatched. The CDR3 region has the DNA TGTGCCAGCTCACCAAACACAGGGGCCGCGCAGTACTTC. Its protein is CASSPNTGAAQYF.

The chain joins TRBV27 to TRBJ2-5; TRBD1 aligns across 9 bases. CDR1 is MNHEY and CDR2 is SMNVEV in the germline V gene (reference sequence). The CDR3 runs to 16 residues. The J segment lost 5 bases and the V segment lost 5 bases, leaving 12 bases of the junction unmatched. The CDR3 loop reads CASSTTGTGLGETQYF. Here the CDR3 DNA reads TGTGCCAGCAGTACAACCGGGACAGGGCTTGGTGAGACCCAGTACTTC.

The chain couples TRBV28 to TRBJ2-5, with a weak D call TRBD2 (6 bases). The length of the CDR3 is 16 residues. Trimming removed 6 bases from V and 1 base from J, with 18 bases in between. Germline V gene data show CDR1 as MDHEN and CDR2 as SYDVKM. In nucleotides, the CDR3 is TGTGCCAGCAGGGTACATGGGTTTAGCGGCCAAGAGACCCAGTACTTC. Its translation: CASRVHGFSGQETQYF.

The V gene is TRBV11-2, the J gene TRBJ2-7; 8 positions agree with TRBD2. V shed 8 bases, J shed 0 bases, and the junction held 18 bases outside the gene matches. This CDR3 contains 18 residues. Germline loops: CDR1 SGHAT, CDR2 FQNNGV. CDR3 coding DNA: TGTGCCAGCCGCTCTCCCGGCGGGAGGCGATCGATCTCCTACGAGCAGTACTTC. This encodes CASRSPGGRRSISYEQYF.

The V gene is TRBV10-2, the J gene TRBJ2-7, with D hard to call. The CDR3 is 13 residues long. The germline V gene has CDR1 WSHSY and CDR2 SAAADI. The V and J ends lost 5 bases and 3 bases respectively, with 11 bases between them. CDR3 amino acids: CASSPRILYEQYF. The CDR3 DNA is TGCGCCAGCAGTCCCAGGATCCTCTACGAGCAGTACTTC.

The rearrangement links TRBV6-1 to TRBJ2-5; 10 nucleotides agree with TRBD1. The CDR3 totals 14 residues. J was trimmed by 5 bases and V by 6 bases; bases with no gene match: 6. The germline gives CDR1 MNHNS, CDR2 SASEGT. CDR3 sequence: CASRRTGGLETQYF. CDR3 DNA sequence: TGTGCCAGCAGGAGGACAGGGGGGTTGGAGACCCAGTACTTC.

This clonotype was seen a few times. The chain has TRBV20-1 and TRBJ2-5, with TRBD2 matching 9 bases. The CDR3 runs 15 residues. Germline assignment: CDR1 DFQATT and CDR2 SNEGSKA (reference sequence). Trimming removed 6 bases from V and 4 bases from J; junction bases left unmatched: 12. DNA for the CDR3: TGCAGTGCCAGGGGAGGCGGGGGGGCCTTAGAGACCCAGTACTTC. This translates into CSARGGGGALETQYF.

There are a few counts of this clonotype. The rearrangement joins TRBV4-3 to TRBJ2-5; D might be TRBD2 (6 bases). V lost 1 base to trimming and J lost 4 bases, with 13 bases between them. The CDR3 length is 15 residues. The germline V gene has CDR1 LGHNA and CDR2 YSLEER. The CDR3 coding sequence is TGCGCCAGCAGCCAAGGGCGGGGAGCAGGAGAGACCCAGTACTTC. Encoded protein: CASSQGRGAGETQYF.

CDR3 sequence: CASTKRGFNEQFF. The CDR3, as DNA: TGTGCCAGCACCAAAAGGGGGTTCAATGAGCAGTTCTTC. The V gene is TRBV12-3 or TRBV12-4, the J gene TRBJ2-1; D may be TRBD1 (6 bases). Trimming took 7 bases from V and 6 from J, leaving 13 bases between them. The CDR3 is 13 residues long.

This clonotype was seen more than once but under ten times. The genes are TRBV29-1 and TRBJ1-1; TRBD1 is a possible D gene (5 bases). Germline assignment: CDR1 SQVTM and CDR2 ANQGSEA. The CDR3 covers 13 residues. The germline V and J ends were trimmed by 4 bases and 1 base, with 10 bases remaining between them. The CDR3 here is CSVAKTANTEAFF. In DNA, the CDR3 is TGCAGCGTTGCAAAGACAGCGAACACTGAAGCTTTCTTT.

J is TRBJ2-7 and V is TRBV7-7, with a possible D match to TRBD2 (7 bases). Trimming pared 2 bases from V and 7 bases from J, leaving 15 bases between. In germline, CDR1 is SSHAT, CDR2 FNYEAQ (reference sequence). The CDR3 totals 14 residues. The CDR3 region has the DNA TGTGCCAGCAGCTTAACAGGGAGGGCCGGAGAGCAGTACTTC. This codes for CASSLTGRAGEQYF.

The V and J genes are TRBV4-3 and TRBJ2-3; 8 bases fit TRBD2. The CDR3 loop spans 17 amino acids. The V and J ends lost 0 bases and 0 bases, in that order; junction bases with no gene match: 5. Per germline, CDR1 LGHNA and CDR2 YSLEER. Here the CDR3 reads CASSQDRAGGSTDTQYF. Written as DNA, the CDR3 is TGCGCCAGCAGCCAAGATCGGGCGGGGGGTAGCACAGATACGCAGTATTTT.

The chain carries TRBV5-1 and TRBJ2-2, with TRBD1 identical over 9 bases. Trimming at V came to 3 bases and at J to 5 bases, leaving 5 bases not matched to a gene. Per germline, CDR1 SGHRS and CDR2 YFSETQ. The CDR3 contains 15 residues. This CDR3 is CASSSGQGRTGELFF. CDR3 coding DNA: TGCGCCAGCAGCTCCGGACAGGGGCGAACCGGGGAGCTGTTTTTT.

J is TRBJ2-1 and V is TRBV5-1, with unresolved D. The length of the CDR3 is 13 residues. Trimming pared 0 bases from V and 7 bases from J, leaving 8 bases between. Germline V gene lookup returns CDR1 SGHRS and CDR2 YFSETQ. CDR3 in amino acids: CASSLEGWNEQFF. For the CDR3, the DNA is TGCGCCAGCAGCTTGGAAGGGTGGAATGAGCAGTTCTTC.

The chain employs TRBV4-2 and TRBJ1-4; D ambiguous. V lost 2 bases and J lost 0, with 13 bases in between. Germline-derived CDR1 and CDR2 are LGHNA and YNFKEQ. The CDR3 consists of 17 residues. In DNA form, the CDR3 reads TGTGCCAGCAGCCAATCCCGGGATAAAACAACTAATGAAAAACTGTTTTTT. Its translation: CASSQSRDKTTNEKLFF.

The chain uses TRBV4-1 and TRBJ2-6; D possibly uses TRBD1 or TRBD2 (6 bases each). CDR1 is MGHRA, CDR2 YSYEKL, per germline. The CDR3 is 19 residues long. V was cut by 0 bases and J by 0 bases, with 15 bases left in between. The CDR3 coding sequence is TGCGCCAGCAGCCAAGATAGGGGGGAGCCCCTCTCTGGGGCCAACGTCCTGACTTTC. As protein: CASSQDRGEPLSGANVLTF.

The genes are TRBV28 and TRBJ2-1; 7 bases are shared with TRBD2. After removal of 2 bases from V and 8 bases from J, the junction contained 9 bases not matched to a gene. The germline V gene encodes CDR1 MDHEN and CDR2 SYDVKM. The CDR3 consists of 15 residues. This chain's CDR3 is CASSLTGGSLHEQFF. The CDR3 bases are TGTGCCAGCAGTTTAACGGGAGGAAGTTTGCATGAGCAGTTCTTC.

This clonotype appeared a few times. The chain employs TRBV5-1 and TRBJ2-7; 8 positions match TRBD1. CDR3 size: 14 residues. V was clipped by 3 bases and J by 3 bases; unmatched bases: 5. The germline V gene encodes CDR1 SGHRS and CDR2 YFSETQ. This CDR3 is CASSSRDRNYEQYF. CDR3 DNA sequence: TGCGCCAGCAGCTCCCGGGACAGGAACTACGAGCAGTACTTC.

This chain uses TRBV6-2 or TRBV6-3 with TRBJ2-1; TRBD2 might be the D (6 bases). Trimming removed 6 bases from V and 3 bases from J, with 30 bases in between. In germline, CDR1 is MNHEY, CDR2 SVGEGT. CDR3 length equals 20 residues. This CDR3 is CASSPGRLALGLSHYNEQFF. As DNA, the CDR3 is TGTGCCAGCAGCCCCGGTCGCCTAGCGTTGGGCTTATCACACTACAATGAGCAGTTCTTC.